This T cell receptor (beta chain) was profiled in a study of blood T cell repertoires in COVID-19. Study background: Spain, Italy and the United States supplied samples that represented acute and convalescent COVID-19.

Per germline, CDR1 SGHAT and CDR2 FQNNGV. The CDR3 has 15 amino acids. Trimming cost V 6 bases and J 4 bases, with 15 bases left between them. Per the original methods: Researchers report that nucleated cell counts were estimated from reference gene primer amplification. Using immunoSEQ multiplex PCR, the repertoire was profiled, and TCRdb retains in-frame clones only, with some absent. That table is the source of V, J and clone size, and D and trimming were worked out from the DNA. The data contain 16,000 or so clones, 87% of them singletons. This chain uses TRBV11-2 with TRBJ2-2; perhaps TRBD1 as D (6 bases). The origin of this receptor is a human donor in a cohort sampled during active COVID-19. The sample comprised peripheral blood. Here the CDR3 reads CASSPLRGSTGELFF. Written as DNA, the CDR3 is TGTGCCAGCAGTCCCCTGAGGGGGAGCACCGGGGAGCTGTTTTTT.